These 27 T cell receptor beta chains were all obtained from the same sample, sequenced in a study of Tregs in tolerant kidney transplant recipients. Produced via immunoSEQ multiplex PCR; TCRdb's table is partial and in-frame only. Of some 66,000 clones listed, roughly 92% were seen once; the top ten hold approximately 9.9%. Here the sequenced sample was CD8+ T cells from blood, taken before the transplant. These receptor sequences come from a human donor who received a combined kidney and bone marrow transplant.

J is TRBJ1-2 and V is TRBV29-1; 8 bases are shared with TRBD1. The CDR3 is made up of 13 amino acids. The V and J ends lost 3 bases and 4 bases, in that order; junction bases with no gene match: 4. Germline CDR1 SQVTM, CDR2 ANQGSEA. The CDR3 coding sequence is TGCAGCGTTGAGCGGACAGGGCCCTATGGCTACACCTTC. It specifies CSVERTGPYGYTF.

V is TRBV4-1 and J is TRBJ2-7; possibly TRBD2 for D (5 bases). Trimming pared 3 bases from V and 3 bases from J, leaving 9 bases between. The CDR3 covers 13 residues. CDR1 and CDR2 (germline): MGHRA, YSYEKL. DNA of the CDR3: TGCGCCAGCAGCCAGAGACTACACTACGAGCAGTACTTC. Protein sequence: CASSQRLHYEQYF.

The chain combines TRBV7-9 with TRBJ2-1; a possible D gene is TRBD2 (6 bases). The ends were cut back, 5 bases at V and 1 base at J, with 21 bases in the middle. This CDR3 region has 18 residues. CDR1 is SEHNR, CDR2 FQNEAQ, per germline (reference sequence). In DNA form, the CDR3 reads TGTGCCAGCAGCCCGATGGTGGATGGGACTTCATCCTACAATGAGCAGTTCTTC. Protein: CASSPMVDGTSSYNEQFF.

The chain employs TRBV7-9 and TRBJ2-7; D is possibly TRBD2 (6 bases). The CDR3 consists of 13 residues. V was shortened by 3 bases and J by 1 base, with 7 bases between the two germline ends. Germline V lookup: CDR1 SEHNR, CDR2 FQNEAQ (reference sequence). The CDR3 protein is CASSLGRSYEQYF. Written as DNA, the CDR3 is TGTGCCAGCAGCTTGGGGAGGTCCTACGAGCAGTACTTC.

This rearrangement joins TRBV4-1 to TRBJ2-7, with D tentatively TRBD2 (5 bases). The CDR3 sequence is 12 residues long. With 3 bases removed from V and 7 bases from J, the gap between germline ends came to 10 bases. The germline V gene has CDR1 MGHRA and CDR2 YSYEKL. CDR3 bases: TGCGCCAGCAGCCAGCGGGCAGGTGAGCAGTACTTC. Residues: CASSQRAGEQYF.

The rearrangement uses TRBV4-3 and TRBJ2-2, with 10 bases aligning to TRBD1. Germline V gene sequence: CDR1 LGHNA, CDR2 YSLEER. The CDR3 sequence is 15 residues long. With 3 bases clipped from V and 6 bases from J, the junction kept 4 bases outside the gene matches. The DNA for the CDR3 is TGCGCCAGCAGCCATCCGGGACAGGGGTCCGGGGAGCTGTTTTTT. Translated: CASSHPGQGSGELFF.

The chain uses TRBV6-6 and TRBJ2-1, with D possibly matching TRBD1 (5 bases). From germline, CDR1 is MNHNY and CDR2 SVGAGI (reference sequence). The CDR3 contains 13 residues. V lost 3 bases to trimming and J lost 6 bases, with 9 bases between them. CDR3 sequence: CASSYSGSNEQFF. CDR3 sequence (DNA): TGTGCCAGCAGTTATTCAGGGTCCAATGAGCAGTTCTTC.

The chain combines TRBV27 with TRBJ2-1, with TRBD2 matching over 10 bases. CDR1 is MNHEY and CDR2 is SMNVEV in the germline V gene (reference sequence). Trimming took 3 bases from V and 8 from J; bases not matched to a gene: 7. The CDR3 is 15 amino acids. CDR3 bases: TGTGCCAGCAGTTTGCAAGCGGGAGGGTGGGATGAGCAGTTCTTC. Translated, it gives CASSLQAGGWDEQFF.

V gene TRBV4-2 combines with J gene TRBJ2-1; D unclear. CDR1 and CDR2 (germline): LGHNA, YNFKEQ. V was cut by 7 bases and J by 5 bases, with 15 bases left in between. The length of the CDR3 is 14 residues. In DNA form, the CDR3 reads TGTGCCAGCACCTCAGCGCCCCGGAACAATGAGCAGTTCTTC. This gives the protein CASTSAPRNNEQFF.

The chain couples TRBV5-1 to TRBJ2-7; 7 nucleotides line up with TRBD1. The CDR3 covers 18 residues. Per germline, CDR1 SGHRS and CDR2 YFSETQ. After removal of 2 bases from V and 2 bases from J, the junction contained 16 bases not matched to a gene. The CDR3 nucleotides are TGCGCCAGCAGCTTTTATATGGCAGGGGGTGGGAAAACCTACGAGCAGTACTTC. This encodes CASSFYMAGGGKTYEQYF.

The chain links TRBV7-2 to TRBJ2-7; 8 bases line up with TRBD1. The junction had 9 bases not matched to a gene; V was cut back by 1 base and J by 4 bases. Germline lookup yields CDR1 SGHTA and CDR2 FQGNSA. This CDR3 is 16 amino acids long. CDR3 DNA sequence: TGTGCCAGCAGCTTAGAATTTACGGACAGGGTGTACGAGCAGTACTTC. It codes for CASSLEFTDRVYEQYF.

CDR3 protein: CASSFQGGTEAFF. CDR3 DNA sequence: TGTGCCAGCAGCTTCCAGGGTGGCACTGAAGCTTTCTTT. The V call is TRBV5-4, the J call TRBJ1-1; D might be TRBD1 (5 bases). CDR1 is SGHNT, CDR2 YYREEE, per germline (reference sequence). The V and J ends lost 2 bases and 4 bases respectively, with 9 bases between them. CDR3 length: 13 amino acids.

Note on this clone: One end of the junction is discordant with germline, which a read error may explain. The J gene is TRBJ2-3, the V gene TRBV7-3, with 8 bases fitting TRBD2. This CDR3 comprises 14 residues. The germline V gene encodes CDR1 SGHTA and CDR2 FQGTGA. CDR3 nucleotides: TGTGCCAGCGGCTTGGCGGGGGGAACAGATACGCAGTATTTT. Its protein product is CASGLAGGTDTQYF.

The chain links TRBV5-5 to TRBJ2-7; 7 bases are a match to TRBD1. Per germline, CDR1 SGHKS and CDR2 YYEKEE (reference sequence). This CDR3 comprises 16 residues. The V segment lost 3 bases and the J segment 0 bases; nucleotides outside the gene matches: 9. CDR3 DNA: TGTGCCAGCAGCTCACCGACAGGGAGCAGCTCCTACGAGCAGTACTTC. This translates into CASSSPTGSSSYEQYF. Supplemented by reference TRBV5-5 and TRBJ2-7, the full variable domain reads DAGVTQSPTHLIKTRGQQVTLRCSPISGHKSVSWYQQVLGQGPQFIFQYYEKEERGRGNFPDRFSARQFPNYSSELNVNALLLGDSALYLCASSSPTGSSSYEQYFGPGTRLTVT.

This sequence joins TRBV4-1 and TRBJ1-1; perhaps TRBD1 as D (5 bases). The V and J ends lost 3 bases and 4 bases respectively, with 9 bases between them. The CDR3 length is 13 residues. Germline CDR1 MGHRA, CDR2 YSYEKL. In DNA form, the CDR3 reads TGCGCCAGCAGCCACAGGGTGGGCACTGAAGCTTTCTTT. It encodes CASSHRVGTEAFF.

V and J are TRBV10-3 and TRBJ1-3; 7 nucleotides align to TRBD1. CDR1 is ENHRY and CDR2 is SYGVKD in the germline V gene. The length of the CDR3 is 18 residues. V lost 3 bases, J lost 2 bases, and 13 bases stayed unmatched. Written as DNA, the CDR3 is TGTGCCATCAGTGAAGGGGGTCGGAGGGGGCGAGCTGGAAACACCATATATTTT. Encoded protein: CAISEGGRRGRAGNTIYF.

This chain connects TRBV21-1 to TRBJ2-1; the table's D call of TRBD1 was not tested on the DNA. TRBV21-1 corresponds to a pseudogene. The CDR3 length is 11 residues. CDR3 loop: CARCRYNEQFF. The CDR3 DNA follows: TGTGCCCGTTGCAGGTACAATGAGCAGTTCTTC.

The chain joins TRBV7-6 to TRBJ2-2, with 10 bases lining up with TRBD2. Germline CDR1 is SGHVS and CDR2 is FNYEAQ. Trimming removed 2 bases from V and 4 bases from J; junction bases left unmatched: 7. There are 17 residues in the CDR3. CDR3 coding DNA: TGTGCCAGCAGCTTAAGGGGACTAGCGCGTAGCACCGGGGAGCTGTTTTTT. Translating gives CASSLRGLARSTGELFF.

V gene TRBV5-4 combines with J gene TRBJ2-7; 11 bases fit TRBD2. The CDR3 has 15 amino acids. CDR1 is SGHNT, CDR2 YYREEE, per germline (reference sequence). V lost 3 bases, J lost 4 bases, and 6 bases stayed unmatched. CDR3 in amino acids: CASSSGTSGVYEQYF. DNA of the CDR3: TGTGCCAGCAGCTCCGGGACTAGCGGAGTTTACGAGCAGTACTTC.

The chain uses TRBV7-9 and TRBJ2-2; D may be TRBD1 (6 bases). The CDR3 sequence is 17 residues long. Trimming removed 3 bases from V and 6 bases from J, with 20 bases in between. Germline assignment: CDR1 SEHNR and CDR2 FQNEAQ (reference sequence). The CDR3 reads CASSFLYAGVNAGELFF. CDR3 bases: TGTGCCAGCAGCTTTCTTTATGCAGGGGTCAACGCCGGGGAGCTGTTTTTT.

The chain employs TRBV13 and TRBJ2-2, with D perhaps matching TRBD2 (5 bases). Trimming shortened V by 3 bases and J by 6 bases, and 5 bases separated the two germline ends. The CDR3 has 12 residues. Germline assignment: CDR1 PRHDT and CDR2 FYEKMQ (reference sequence). The CDR3 nucleotides read TGTGCCAGCAGCTTCGGGGCCGGGGAGCTGTTTTTT. It yields the protein CASSFGAGELFF.

This clone has only one observation. The genes are TRBV7-9 and TRBJ1-2; D may be TRBD1 (5 bases). V was trimmed by 2 bases and J by 2 bases, leaving 12 bases between them. The germline CDR1 and CDR2 sequences are SEHNR and FQNEAQ (reference sequence). The CDR3 is 15 residues long. The CDR3 sequence: CASSLNQGGNYGYTF. The CDR3 DNA sequence: TGTGCCAGCAGCTTAAACCAGGGTGGAAACTATGGCTACACCTTC. The full variable domain, in which reference TRBV7-9 and TRBJ1-2 provide the parts outside the CDR3, is DTGVSQNPRHKITKRGQNVTFRCDPISEHNRLYWYRQTLGQGPEFLTYFQNEAQLEKSRLLSDRFSAERPKGSFSTLEIQRTEQGDSAMYLCASSLNQGGNYGYTFGSGTRLTVV.

This chain links TRBV7-8 with TRBJ2-3, with TRBD2 matching over 12 bases. The ends lost 1 base at V and 4 bases at J; junction bases unmatched: 6. Germline-derived CDR1 and CDR2 are SGHVS and FQNEAQ. The CDR3 is 17 amino acids. In DNA form, the CDR3 reads TGTGCCAGCAGCTTAGGCCCTAGCGGGGGGGAGTCAGATACGCAGTATTTT. Its translation is CASSLGPSGGESDTQYF.

The rearrangement joins TRBV7-3 to TRBJ1-2; TRBD1 is a possible D gene (5 bases). The CDR3 contains 17 residues. Germline assignment: CDR1 SGHTA and CDR2 FQGTGA. V was trimmed by 6 bases and J by 3 bases, leaving 23 bases between them. The CDR3 reads CASSIEPLRQGDYGYTF. DNA for the CDR3: TGTGCCAGCAGTATCGAACCCCTTAGGCAGGGTGACTATGGCTACACCTTC.

Concerning this clone: At one boundary the junction diverges from the germline segment, which might be a read error. V gene TRBV19 combines with J gene TRBJ2-4, with 11 bases lining up with TRBD2. The germline CDR1 and CDR2 sequences are LNHDA and SQIVND (reference sequence). The CDR3 is 14 amino acids. This chain's CDR3 is CASNIAGGGNIQYF. The CDR3 nucleotides read TGTGCCAGTAATATAGCGGGAGGGGGGAACATTCAGTACTTC.

The chain combines TRBV9 with TRBJ1-2; 9 nucleotides match TRBD1. The germline CDR1 and CDR2 sequences are SGDLS and YYNGEE. V shed 0 bases, J shed 4 bases, and the junction held 4 bases outside the gene matches. CDR3 length: 15 amino acids. In nucleotides, the CDR3 is TGTGCCAGCAGCGTAGGGACAGGGGCCGGCTATGGCTACACCTTC. Protein: CASSVGTGAGYGYTF.

There are a few counts of this clone. The J gene is TRBJ2-7, the V gene TRBV28, with D hard to call. This CDR3 is built from 13 residues. From germline, CDR1 is MDHEN and CDR2 SYDVKM. V dropped 3 bases and J dropped 1 base, with 7 bases sitting between them. CDR3 residues: CASSFGESYEQYF. In DNA, the CDR3 is TGTGCCAGCAGTTTCGGAGAGTCCTACGAGCAGTACTTC.